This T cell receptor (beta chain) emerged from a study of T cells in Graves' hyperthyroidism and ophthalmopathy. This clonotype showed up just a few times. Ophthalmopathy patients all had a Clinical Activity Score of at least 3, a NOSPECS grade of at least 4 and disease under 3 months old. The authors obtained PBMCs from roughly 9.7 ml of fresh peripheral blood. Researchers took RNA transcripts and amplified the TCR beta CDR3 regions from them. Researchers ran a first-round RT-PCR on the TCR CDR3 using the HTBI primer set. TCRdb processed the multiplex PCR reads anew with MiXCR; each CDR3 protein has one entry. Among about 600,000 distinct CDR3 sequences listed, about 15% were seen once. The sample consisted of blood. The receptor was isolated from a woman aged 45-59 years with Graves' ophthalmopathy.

The CDR3 bases are TGCAGTGCTAGAGTCCCCTCCAGAGAGACCCAGTACTTC. Amino acid sequence: CSARVPSRETQYF. The chain employs TRBV20-1 and TRBJ2-5, with D unresolved. Germline V gene data show CDR1 as DFQATT and CDR2 as SNEGSKA (reference sequence). V dropped 1 base and J dropped 4 bases, with 10 bases sitting between them. The CDR3 is 13 amino acids.